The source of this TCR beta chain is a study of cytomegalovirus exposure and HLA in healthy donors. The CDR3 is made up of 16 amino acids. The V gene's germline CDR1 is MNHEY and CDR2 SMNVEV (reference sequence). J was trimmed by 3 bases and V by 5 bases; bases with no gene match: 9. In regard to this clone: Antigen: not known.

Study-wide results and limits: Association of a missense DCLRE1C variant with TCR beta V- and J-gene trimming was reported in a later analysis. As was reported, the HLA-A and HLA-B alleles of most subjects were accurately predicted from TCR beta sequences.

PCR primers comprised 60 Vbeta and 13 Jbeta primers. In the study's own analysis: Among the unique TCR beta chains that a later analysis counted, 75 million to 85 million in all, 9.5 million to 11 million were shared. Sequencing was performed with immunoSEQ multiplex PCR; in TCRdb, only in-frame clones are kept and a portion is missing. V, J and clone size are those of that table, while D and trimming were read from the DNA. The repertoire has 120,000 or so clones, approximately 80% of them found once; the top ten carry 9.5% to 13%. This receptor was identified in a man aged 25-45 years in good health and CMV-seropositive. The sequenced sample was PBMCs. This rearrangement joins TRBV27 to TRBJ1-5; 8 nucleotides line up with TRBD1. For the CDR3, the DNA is TGTGCCAGCAGTCCCCGGACAGGGCGAATCAATCAGCCCCAGCATTTT. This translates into CASSPRTGRINQPQHF.